Sequencing of this T cell receptor (beta chain) was carried out in a study of T cell responses to AZD1222 COVID-19 vaccine. About the study: Researchers grouped second doses given at about 4 or about 12 weeks into one pool. Study-wide results and caveats: Every sample of the repertoires postdated the peak T cell response. At baseline, just 6 or 7 AZD1222 recipients tested seropositive.

Data came from immunoSEQ multiplex PCR; TCRdb stores just in-frame clones and leaves some out. The sample includes 120,000 or so clones, about 87% of them seen just once. Trimming cost V 5 bases and J 6 bases; bases outside gene matches: 11. Germline CDR1 SGHTA, CDR2 FQGNSA. The CDR3 has 15 amino acids. This clone has a single count. Its antigen is not known. The chain is built from TRBV7-2 and TRBJ2-7; 9 positions agree with TRBD2. The sequence came from an adult in good health. The material sequenced was peripheral blood, taken on day 0 of AZD1222 vaccination. CDR3 loop: CASSPQASGVSEQYF. DNA of the CDR3: TGTGCCAGCAGCCCACAGGCTAGCGGGGTCTCCGAGCAGTACTTC.